The rows below give T cell receptor beta chains drawn from one sample of a study of blood T cell repertoires in COVID-19. Sequencing was performed with immunoSEQ multiplex PCR; in TCRdb, only in-frame clones are kept and a portion is missing. The table has more than 200,000 clones, 86% seen once. The sample was peripheral blood. The receptors derive from a woman in her forties or fifties with COVID-19, enrolled during active disease. The CDR3 runs from the conserved cysteine through the conserved F or W. The order of the fields is J gene, V gene, CDR3 protein.

J gene: TRBJ2-7
V gene: TRBV5-1
CDR3 protein: CASSLDPGVSYEQYF

J gene: TRBJ2-1
V gene: TRBV29-1
CDR3 protein: CSVLAGGLREQFF

J gene: TRBJ1-6
V gene: TRBV30
CDR3 protein: CAWNTGLNSPLHF

J gene: TRBJ1-1
V gene: TRBV6-1
CDR3 protein: CASSEAWDLTGRYTEAFF

J gene: TRBJ2-1
V gene: TRBV20-1
CDR3 protein: CSASLPSGGLNEQFF

J gene: TRBJ2-7
V gene: TRBV19
CDR3 protein: CASSTPGIYEQYF

J gene: TRBJ1-1
V gene: TRBV19
CDR3 protein: CASSIYGRNYEAFF

J gene: TRBJ1-1
V gene: TRBV20-1
CDR3 protein: CSASKLSGTEAFF

J gene: TRBJ1-2
V gene: TRBV18
CDR3 protein: CASSPGQGYGYTF

J gene: TRBJ2-1
V gene: TRBV13
CDR3 protein: CASSSYMAGDKNEQFF

J gene: TRBJ1-2
V gene: TRBV5-4
CDR3 protein: CASSKVDSPYYGYTF

J gene: TRBJ1-5
V gene: TRBV28
CDR3 protein: CASASLNQPQHF

J gene: TRBJ2-3
V gene: TRBV3-1/TRBV3-2
CDR3 protein: CASSQLGTSGGEADTQYF

J gene: TRBJ1-6
V gene: TRBV11-2
CDR3 protein: CASSFPPGQGYNSPLHF

J gene: TRBJ1-2
V gene: TRBV13
CDR3 protein: CASSRRDRGFHGYTF

J gene: TRBJ1-4
V gene: TRBV5-1
CDR3 protein: CASSLGGALGHNEKLFF

J gene: TRBJ1-2
V gene: TRBV12-5
CDR3 protein: CASGFRSGVTYGYTF

J gene: TRBJ1-2
V gene: TRBV5-6
CDR3 protein: CASSLAGGGSFYGYTF

J gene: TRBJ1-6
V gene: TRBV6-5
CDR3 protein: CASSPPVLSLHF

J gene: TRBJ2-5
V gene: TRBV21-1
CDR3 protein: CASPGERTALQETQYF

J gene: TRBJ2-3
V gene: TRBV7-6
CDR3 protein: CASSSLAGGEDTQYF

J gene: TRBJ2-1
V gene: TRBV3-1/TRBV3-2
CDR3 protein: CASSRNGGENEQFF

J gene: TRBJ2-3
V gene: TRBV24-1
CDR3 protein: CATSDGGVDTQYF

J gene: TRBJ1-2
V gene: TRBV2
CDR3 protein: CATWNSYGYTF

J gene: TRBJ2-5
V gene: TRBV19
CDR3 protein: CASSFRGQAGETQYF

J gene: TRBJ1-2
V gene: TRBV6-5
CDR3 protein: CASSYGRHGGDGYTF